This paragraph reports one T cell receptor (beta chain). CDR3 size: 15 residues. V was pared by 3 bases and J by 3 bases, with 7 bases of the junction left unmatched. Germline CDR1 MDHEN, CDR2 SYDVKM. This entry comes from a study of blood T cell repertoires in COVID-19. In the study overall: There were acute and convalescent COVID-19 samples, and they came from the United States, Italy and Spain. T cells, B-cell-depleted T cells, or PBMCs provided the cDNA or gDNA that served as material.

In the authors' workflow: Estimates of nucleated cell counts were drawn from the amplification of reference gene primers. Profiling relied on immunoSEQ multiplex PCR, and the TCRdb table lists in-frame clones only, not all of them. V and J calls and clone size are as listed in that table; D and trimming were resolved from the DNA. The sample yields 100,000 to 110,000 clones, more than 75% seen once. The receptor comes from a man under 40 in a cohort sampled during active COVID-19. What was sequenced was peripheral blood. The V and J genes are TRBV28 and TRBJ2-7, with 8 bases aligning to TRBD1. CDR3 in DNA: TGTGCCAGCAGTTTTGTTGGACAGGGTGACTACGAGCAGTACTTC. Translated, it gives CASSFVGQGDYEQYF.